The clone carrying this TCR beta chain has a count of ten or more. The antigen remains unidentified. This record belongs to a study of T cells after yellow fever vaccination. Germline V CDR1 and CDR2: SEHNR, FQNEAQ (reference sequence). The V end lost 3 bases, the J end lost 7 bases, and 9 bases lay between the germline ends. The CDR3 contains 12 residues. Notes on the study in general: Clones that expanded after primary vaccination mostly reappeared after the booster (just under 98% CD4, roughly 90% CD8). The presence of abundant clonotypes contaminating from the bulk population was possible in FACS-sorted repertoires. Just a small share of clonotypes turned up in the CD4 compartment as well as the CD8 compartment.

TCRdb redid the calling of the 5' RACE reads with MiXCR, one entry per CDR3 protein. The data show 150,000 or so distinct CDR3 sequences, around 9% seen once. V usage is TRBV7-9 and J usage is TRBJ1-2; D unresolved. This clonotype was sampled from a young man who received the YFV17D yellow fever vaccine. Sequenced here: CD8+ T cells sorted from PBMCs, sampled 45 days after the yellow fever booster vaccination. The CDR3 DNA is TGTGCCAGCAGCTTCGGGGAATCTGGCTACACCTTC. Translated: CASSFGESGYTF.